The 23 T cell receptor beta chains below all came from one sample that was sequenced in a study of blood T cell repertoires in COVID-19. Using immunoSEQ multiplex PCR, the repertoire was profiled, and TCRdb retains in-frame clones only, with some absent. The sample holds about 220,000 clones; more than 75% are singletons and the top ten take under 2%. Sequencing used peripheral blood. All receptors come from a man aged 40-49 years with active or convalescent COVID-19.

Written as DNA, the CDR3 is TGTGCCAGCAGTGAAGAGGGGAAAGGTGATACGCAGTATTTT. Its protein product is CASSEEGKGDTQYF. The V gene is TRBV2, the J gene TRBJ2-3, with TRBD1 as a possible D gene (5 bases). Germline V lookup: CDR1 SNHLY, CDR2 FYNNEI. The CDR3 extends over 14 amino acids. V was cut by 1 base and J by 6 bases, with 11 bases left in between.

This clone was picked up one time. The chain combines TRBV11-2 with TRBJ1-5, with D possibly TRBD1 on 5 matching bases. V lost 4 bases to trimming and J lost 2 bases, with 9 bases between them. Per germline, CDR1 SGHAT and CDR2 FQNNGV. This CDR3 is built from 14 residues. CDR3 coding DNA: TGTGCCAGCAGCTCAAAACAGGGCAATCAGCCCCAGCATTTT. This translates into CASSSKQGNQPQHF.

The V and J genes are TRBV5-6 and TRBJ2-1, with 7 bases aligning to TRBD2. Trimming at V came to 4 bases and at J to 10 bases, leaving 2 bases not matched to a gene. The CDR3 is made up of 11 amino acids. CDR1 is SGHDT, CDR2 YYEEEE, per germline. In nucleotides, the CDR3 is TGTGCCAGCAGCCCGGGACTAGAGCAGTTCTTC. Its translation: CASSPGLEQFF.

The chain uses TRBV18 and TRBJ1-3; D is undetermined. The germline V gene has CDR1 KGHSH and CDR2 LQKENI. The CDR3 length is 15 residues. V lost 3 bases and J lost 10, with 19 bases in between. The CDR3 DNA sequence: TGTGCCAGCTCACCGGCTACCGGGAAAGAAGGAACCATATATTTT. Translating it yields CASSPATGKEGTIYF.

The chain couples TRBV28 to TRBJ2-2, with TRBD1 identical over 8 bases. Per the germline V gene, CDR1 is MDHEN and CDR2 is SYDVKM. The CDR3 has 17 residues. Losses at the gene ends were 7 bases for V and 4 bases for J; bases not matched to a gene: 14. CDR3 nucleotide sequence: TGTGCCAGCACACCCTCAGGTTGGACAGGGAGCACCGGGGAGCTGTTTTTT. Translating it yields CASTPSGWTGSTGELFF. Full variable domain (rest looked up from reference TRBV28 and TRBJ2-2): DVKVTQSSRYLVKRTGEKVFLECVQDMDHENMFWYRQDPGLGLRLIYFSYDVKMKEKGDIPEGYSVSREKKERFSLILESASTNQTSMYLCASTPSGWTGSTGELFFGEGSRLTVL.

J is TRBJ2-1 and V is TRBV28, with TRBD2 matching 10 bases. Germline CDR1 and CDR2: MDHEN and SYDVKM. The trim removed 6 bases at V and 10 bases at J, leaving 6 bases unmatched. The CDR3 has 13 amino acids. The CDR3 DNA reads TGTGCCAGCAGGCGGACTAGCGGAGGAGAGCAGTTCTTC. Translated: CASRRTSGGEQFF.

The chain recombines TRBV19 with TRBJ2-7, with D tentatively TRBD2 (5 bases). CDR1 is LNHDA, CDR2 SQIVND, per germline (reference sequence). The CDR3 has 16 residues. Between the trimmed V and J ends, which lost 1 base and 3 bases, there was a span of 16 bases. CDR3 sequence: CASSIGESGMGYEQYF. For the CDR3, the DNA is TGTGCCAGTAGTATAGGAGAATCCGGGATGGGCTACGAGCAGTACTTC.

The J gene is TRBJ1-2, the V gene TRBV7-9; TRBD1 might be the D (6 bases). CDR3 size: 14 residues. Trimming pared 5 bases from V and 2 bases from J, leaving 12 bases between. Germline lookup yields CDR1 SEHNR and CDR2 FQNEAQ (reference sequence). CDR3 in amino acids: CASSGGQGNYGYTF. The CDR3 coding sequence is TGTGCCAGCAGCGGGGGTCAGGGGAACTATGGCTACACCTTC.

Remarks on this clone: At one of its ends the junction is not consistent with the germline gene, which may arise from a read error. The chain employs TRBV19 and TRBJ2-5, with a weak D call TRBD2 (6 bases). The CDR3 contains 14 residues. Germline CDR1 is LNHDA and CDR2 is SQIVND (reference sequence). The CDR3 DNA follows: TGTGCCAGTAGGATAGCCGGAGGGGACGAGACCCAGTACTTC. Amino acid sequence: CASRIAGGDETQYF.

V is TRBV6-6 and J is TRBJ2-2; TRBD2 is a possible D gene (5 bases). V lost 6 bases and J lost 1, with 9 bases in between. The length of the CDR3 is 14 residues. CDR1 is MNHNY, CDR2 SVGAGI, per germline (reference sequence). In nucleotides, the CDR3 is TGTGCCAGCAGAGGGAGAAGGAACACCGGGGAGCTGTTTTTT. This encodes CASRGRRNTGELFF.

The rearrangement links TRBV7-2 to TRBJ1-5; D is possibly TRBD1 (6 bases). V gave up 2 bases and J gave up 7 bases, with 12 bases separating them. Germline CDR1 SGHTA, CDR2 FQGNSA. The CDR3 is made up of 14 amino acids. CDR3 coding DNA: TGTGCCAGCAGCTTAACACAGGGCGGACAGCCCCAGCATTTT. As protein: CASSLTQGGQPQHF.

V usage is TRBV19 and J usage is TRBJ2-5, with D maybe TRBD2 (7 bases). Germline CDR1 reads LNHDA; CDR2 reads SQIVND (reference sequence). The V gene lost 5 bases and the J gene lost 2 bases, with 18 bases spanning the gap. There are 16 residues in the CDR3. The CDR3, as DNA: TGTGCCAGTAGTGCTACATGGGGAGGGGGGCAAGAGACCCAGTACTTC. This sequence encodes CASSATWGGGQETQYF.

The chain employs TRBV6-5 and TRBJ2-5; 9 bases are shared with TRBD1. Germline V gives CDR1 MNHEY, CDR2 SVGAGI. This CDR3 has 14 residues. With 4 bases clipped from V and 4 bases from J, the junction kept 4 bases outside the gene matches. The CDR3 DNA follows: TGTGCCAGCAGTTCCCCGGACAGGGGAGAGACCCAGTACTTC. Translated, it gives CASSSPDRGETQYF.

The rearrangement links TRBV6-5 to TRBJ2-7; the D gene is possibly TRBD2 (7 bases). Germline CDR1 reads MNHEY; CDR2 reads SVGAGI. CDR3 size: 14 residues. V dropped 7 bases and J dropped 4 bases, with 17 bases sitting between them. CDR3 residues: CASTEGGVLYEQYF. The CDR3 nucleotides read TGTGCCAGCACAGAGGGGGGGGTCCTATACGAGCAGTACTTC.

The chain carries TRBV25-1 and TRBJ1-5; a weak D match, TRBD1 (6 bases). This CDR3 is 18 amino acids long. Trimming left V 6 bases short and J 3 bases short, with 24 bases between. Germline V gene sequence: CDR1 MGHDK, CDR2 SYGVNS. The CDR3 DNA reads as TGTGCCAGCAGCCCGACATGGAGGGCGGGGGCCATCAATCAGCCCCAGCATTTT. It encodes CASSPTWRAGAINQPQHF. Variable domain in full (rest from reference TRBV25-1 and TRBJ1-5): EADIYQTPRYLVIGTGKKITLECSQTMGHDKMYWYQQDPGMELHLIHYSYGVNSTEKGDLSSESTVSRIRTEHFPLTLESARPSHTSQYLCASSPTWRAGAINQPQHFGDGTRLSIL.

This chain joins TRBV7-9 and TRBJ2-1; possibly TRBD2 for D (5 bases). The V gene lost 6 bases and the J gene lost 7 bases, with 25 bases spanning the gap. Germline V gives CDR1 SEHNR, CDR2 FQNEAQ (reference sequence). CDR3 length: 17 amino acids. In nucleotides, the CDR3 is TGTGCCAGCAGACGACTAACCGGGTCCCCAAGGAAGAATGAGCAGTTCTTC. Protein: CASRRLTGSPRKNEQFF.

This chain joins TRBV27 and TRBJ2-6; TRBD1 matches at 8 bases. Germline CDR1 reads MNHEY; CDR2 reads SMNVEV (reference sequence). The V gene end was trimmed by 6 bases and the J gene end by 1 base; junction bases not matched to a gene: 8. This CDR3 has 17 amino acids. The CDR3 protein is CASRPSQGASGANVLTF. In DNA, the CDR3 is TGTGCCAGCAGACCTTCTCAGGGGGCTTCTGGGGCCAACGTCCTGACTTTC.

The chain has TRBV5-4 and TRBJ1-2; D perhaps matches TRBD1 (6 bases). The CDR3 covers 13 residues. Germline values: CDR1 SGHNT, CDR2 YYREEE (reference sequence). The V end was cut by 4 bases, the J end by 4 bases, with 11 bases between. CDR3 in amino acids: CASSDAGAYGYTF. CDR3 in DNA: TGTGCCAGCAGCGATGCAGGGGCCTATGGCTACACCTTC.

The rearrangement joins TRBV23-1 to TRBJ2-7, with D possibly being TRBD2 (6 bases). TRBV23-1 is reported as an ORF; its role is uncertain. V lost 3 bases and J 3 bases, leaving 15 bases between the germline ends. The CDR3 has 15 residues. The CDR3 sequence is CASSQPDGRDYEQYF. CDR3 coding DNA: TGCGCCAGCAGTCAGCCGGACGGGCGGGACTACGAGCAGTACTTC.

V gene TRBV30 combines with J gene TRBJ2-2; a weak D match, TRBD1 (6 bases). V lost 4 bases and J 0 bases, leaving 6 bases between the germline ends. This CDR3 is built from 13 residues. CDR1 and CDR2 from the germline V gene are GTSNPN and SVGIG (reference sequence). DNA for the CDR3: TGTGCCTGGAACAGGGCGAACACCGGGGAGCTGTTTTTT. As protein: CAWNRANTGELFF.

The chain recombines TRBV10-2 with TRBJ1-5; 7 positions match TRBD1. The CDR3 is 12 amino acids. The germline V gene encodes CDR1 WSHSY and CDR2 SAAADI. The CDR3 reads CASRGINQPQHF. The CDR3 DNA is TGCGCGTCCAGGGGGATCAATCAGCCCCAGCATTTT.

J is TRBJ2-1 and V is TRBV27, with D perhaps matching TRBD2 (5 bases). The CDR3 length is 15 residues. CDR1 MNHEY and CDR2 SMNVEV come from the germline V gene (reference sequence). The V end lost 2 bases, the J end lost 1 base, and 9 bases lay between the germline ends. The CDR3 DNA reads as TGTGCCAGCAGTTTACGCGGGCAATCCTACAATGAGCAGTTCTTC. Protein: CASSLRGQSYNEQFF.

The rearrangement links TRBV5-6 to TRBJ2-2; the D gene is possibly TRBD1 (6 bases). Germline V CDR1 and CDR2: SGHDT, YYEEEE. V lost 6 bases and J lost 1, with 13 bases in between. The CDR3 length is 15 residues. The CDR3 DNA sequence: TGTGCCAGCATAACCGGGACACTGAACACCGGGGAGCTGTTTTTT. This sequence encodes CASITGTLNTGELFF.